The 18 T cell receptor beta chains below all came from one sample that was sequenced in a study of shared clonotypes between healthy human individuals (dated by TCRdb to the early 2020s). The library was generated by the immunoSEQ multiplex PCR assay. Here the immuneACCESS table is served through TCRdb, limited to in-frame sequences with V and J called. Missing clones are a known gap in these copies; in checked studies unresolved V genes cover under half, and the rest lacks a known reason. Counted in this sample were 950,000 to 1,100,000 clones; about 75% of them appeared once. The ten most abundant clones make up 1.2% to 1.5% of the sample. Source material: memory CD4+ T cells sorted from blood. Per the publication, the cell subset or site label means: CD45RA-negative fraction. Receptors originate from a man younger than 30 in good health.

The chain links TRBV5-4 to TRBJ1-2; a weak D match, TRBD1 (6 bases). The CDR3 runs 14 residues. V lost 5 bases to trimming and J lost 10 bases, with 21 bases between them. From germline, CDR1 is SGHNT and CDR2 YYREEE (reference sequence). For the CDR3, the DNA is TGTGCCAGCAGTTCGCACGCCTTGACAGGACACTACACCTTC. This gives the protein CASSSHALTGHYTF.

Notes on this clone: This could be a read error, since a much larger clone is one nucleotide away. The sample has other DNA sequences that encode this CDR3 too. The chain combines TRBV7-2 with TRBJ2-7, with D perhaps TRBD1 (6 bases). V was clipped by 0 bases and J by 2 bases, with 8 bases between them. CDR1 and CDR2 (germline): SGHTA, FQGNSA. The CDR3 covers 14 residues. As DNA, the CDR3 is TGTGCCAGCAGCTTAGCAACAGGGCCCTACGAGCAGTACTTC. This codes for CASSLATGPYEQYF. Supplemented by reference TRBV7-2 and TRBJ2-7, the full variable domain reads GAGVSQSPSNKVTEKGKDVELRCDPISGHTALYWYRQSLGQGLEFLIYFQGNSAPDKSGLPSDRFSAERTGGSVSTLTIQRTQQEDSAVYLCASSLATGPYEQYFGPGTRLTVT.

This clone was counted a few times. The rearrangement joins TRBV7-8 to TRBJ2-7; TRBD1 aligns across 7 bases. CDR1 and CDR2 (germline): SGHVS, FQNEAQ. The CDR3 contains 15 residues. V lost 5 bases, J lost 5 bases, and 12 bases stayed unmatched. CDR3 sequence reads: CASSHRRGLGDEQYF. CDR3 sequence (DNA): TGTGCCAGCAGCCACCGAAGGGGGCTCGGCGACGAGCAGTACTTC.

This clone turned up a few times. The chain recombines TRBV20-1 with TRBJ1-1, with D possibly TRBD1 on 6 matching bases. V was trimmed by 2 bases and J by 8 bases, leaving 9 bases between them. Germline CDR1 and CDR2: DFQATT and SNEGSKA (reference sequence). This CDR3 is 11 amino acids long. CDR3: CSARPGTEAFF. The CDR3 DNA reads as TGCAGTGCTAGACCTGGGACAGAAGCTTTCTTT.

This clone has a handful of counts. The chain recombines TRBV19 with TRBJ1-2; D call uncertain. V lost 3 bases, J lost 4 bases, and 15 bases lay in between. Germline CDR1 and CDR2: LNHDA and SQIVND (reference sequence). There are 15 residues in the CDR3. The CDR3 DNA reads TGTGCCAGTAGTATTTTCTCCGGCAGCTCCTATGGCTACACCTTC. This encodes CASSIFSGSSYGYTF.

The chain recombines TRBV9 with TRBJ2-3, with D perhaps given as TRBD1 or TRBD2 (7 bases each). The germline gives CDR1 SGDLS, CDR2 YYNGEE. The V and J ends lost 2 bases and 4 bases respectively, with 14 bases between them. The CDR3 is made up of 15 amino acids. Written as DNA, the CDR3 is TGTGCCAGCAGCGTGAGGGAGGGGGCCTCAGATACGCAGTATTTT. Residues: CASSVREGASDTQYF.

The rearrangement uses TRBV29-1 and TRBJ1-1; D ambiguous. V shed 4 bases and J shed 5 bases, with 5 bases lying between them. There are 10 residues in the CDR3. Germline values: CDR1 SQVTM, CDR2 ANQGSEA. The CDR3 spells CSVASTEAFF. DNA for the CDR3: TGCAGCGTTGCTTCGACTGAAGCTTTCTTT.

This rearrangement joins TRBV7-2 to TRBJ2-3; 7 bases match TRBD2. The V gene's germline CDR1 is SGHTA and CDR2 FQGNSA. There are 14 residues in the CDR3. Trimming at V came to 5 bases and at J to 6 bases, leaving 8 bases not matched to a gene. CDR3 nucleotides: TGTGCCAGCAGCCTGGGGACTACCTCCGATACGCAGTATTTT. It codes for CASSLGTTSDTQYF.

The CDR3 DNA sequence: TGTGCCAGCAGTGAATATCAGGGACTAGGTACAGATACGCAGTATTTT. This gives the protein CASSEYQGLGTDTQYF. This chain connects TRBV25-1 to TRBJ2-3, with 8 bases identical to TRBD2. CDR1 MGHDK and CDR2 SYGVNS come from the germline V gene. J lost 3 bases, V lost 0 bases, and 5 bases had no gene match. This CDR3 has 16 residues. Full variable domain (remainder filled in from reference TRBV25-1 and TRBJ2-3): EADIYQTPRYLVIGTGKKITLECSQTMGHDKMYWYQQDPGMELHLIHYSYGVNSTEKGDLSSESTVSRIRTEHFPLTLESARPSHTSQYLCASSEYQGLGTDTQYFGPGTRLTVL.

The CDR3 nucleotides read TGTGCCAGCAGCGTAAGATGGGACTATTTGTCCGAGCAGTACTTC. Protein: CASSVRWDYLSEQYF. This chain uses TRBV7-2 with TRBJ2-7; 7 positions match TRBD2. The CDR3 runs 15 residues. Germline trimming cut 5 bases from V and 6 bases from J; bases unmatched to any gene: 13. Germline-derived CDR1 and CDR2 are SGHTA and FQGNSA.

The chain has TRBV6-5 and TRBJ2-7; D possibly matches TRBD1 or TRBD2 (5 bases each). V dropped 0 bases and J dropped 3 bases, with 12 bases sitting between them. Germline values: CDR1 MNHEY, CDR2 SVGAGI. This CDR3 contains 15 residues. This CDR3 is CASSYSTGTSYEQYF. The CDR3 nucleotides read TGTGCCAGCAGTTACTCGACCGGGACCAGCTACGAGCAGTACTTC.

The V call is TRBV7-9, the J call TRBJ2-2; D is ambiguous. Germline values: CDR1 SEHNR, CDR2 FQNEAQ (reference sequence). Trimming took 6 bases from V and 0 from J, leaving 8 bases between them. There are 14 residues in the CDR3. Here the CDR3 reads CASRSDSNTGELFF. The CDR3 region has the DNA TGTGCCAGCAGATCGGATTCGAACACCGGGGAGCTGTTTTTT.

DNA for the CDR3: TGTGCCAGCGGCCGGACAGGGGTCAATCAGCCCCAGCATTTT. Amino acids: CASGRTGVNQPQHF. The V gene is TRBV6-1, the J gene TRBJ1-5; 9 bases agree with TRBD1. This CDR3 is 14 amino acids long. V lost 8 bases, J lost 3 bases, and 5 bases stayed unmatched. Germline CDR1 MNHNS, CDR2 SASEGT.

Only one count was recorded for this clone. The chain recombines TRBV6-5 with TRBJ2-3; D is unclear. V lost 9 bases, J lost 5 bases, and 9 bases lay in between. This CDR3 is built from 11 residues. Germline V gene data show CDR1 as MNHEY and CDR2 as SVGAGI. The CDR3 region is CASQHVDTQYF. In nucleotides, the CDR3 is TGTGCCAGTCAGCACGTAGATACGCAGTATTTT.

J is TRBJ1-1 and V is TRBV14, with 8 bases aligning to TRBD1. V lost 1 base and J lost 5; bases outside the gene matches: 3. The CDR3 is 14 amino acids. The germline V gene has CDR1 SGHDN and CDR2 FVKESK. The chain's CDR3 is CASSQGTGFTEAFF. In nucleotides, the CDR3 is TGTGCCAGCAGCCAAGGGACAGGGTTTACTGAAGCTTTCTTT.

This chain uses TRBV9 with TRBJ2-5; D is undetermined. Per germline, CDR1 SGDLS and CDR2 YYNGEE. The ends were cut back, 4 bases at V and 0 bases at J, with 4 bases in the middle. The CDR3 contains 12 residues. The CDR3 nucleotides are TGTGCCAGCAGCTGGAACCAAGAGACCCAGTACTTC. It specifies CASSWNQETQYF.

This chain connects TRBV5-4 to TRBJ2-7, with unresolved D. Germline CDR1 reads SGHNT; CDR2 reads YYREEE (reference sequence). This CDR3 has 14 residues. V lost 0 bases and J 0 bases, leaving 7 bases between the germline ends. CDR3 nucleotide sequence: TGTGCCAGCAGCTTGGGTCTAGACTCCTACGAGCAGTACTTC. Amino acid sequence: CASSLGLDSYEQYF.

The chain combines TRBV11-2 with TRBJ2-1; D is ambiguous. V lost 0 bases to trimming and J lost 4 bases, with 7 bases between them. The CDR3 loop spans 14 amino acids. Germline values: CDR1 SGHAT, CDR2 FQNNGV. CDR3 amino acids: CASSLDTRYNEQFF. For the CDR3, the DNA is TGTGCCAGCAGCTTAGATACGAGGTACAATGAGCAGTTCTTC. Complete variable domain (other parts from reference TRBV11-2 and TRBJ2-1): EAGVAQSPRYKIIEKRQSVAFWCNPISGHATLYWYQQILGQGPKLLIQFQNNGVVDDSQLPKDRFSAERLKGVDSTLKIQPAKLEDSAVYLCASSLDTRYNEQFFGPGTRLTVL.